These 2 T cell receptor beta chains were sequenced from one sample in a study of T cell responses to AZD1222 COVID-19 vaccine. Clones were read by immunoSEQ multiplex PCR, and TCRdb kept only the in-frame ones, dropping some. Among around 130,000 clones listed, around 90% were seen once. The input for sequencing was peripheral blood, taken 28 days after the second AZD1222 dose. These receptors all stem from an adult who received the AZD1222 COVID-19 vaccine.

This CDR3 is CASITLAGGSSYEQYF. CDR3 sequence (DNA): TGCGCCAGCATCACATTAGCGGGAGGGAGCTCCTACGAGCAGTACTTC. This chain joins TRBV10-2 and TRBJ2-7; 11 bases fit TRBD2. Germline loops: CDR1 WSHSY, CDR2 SAAADI. V was pared by 7 bases and J by 0 bases, with 8 bases of the junction left unmatched. The CDR3 loop spans 16 amino acids.

Here the CDR3 reads CASSQQHTQYF. The CDR3 DNA sequence: TGTGCCAGCAGTCAGCAGCATACGCAGTATTTT. The J gene is TRBJ2-3, the V gene TRBV27; D remains ambiguous. Trimming cost V 5 bases and J 7 bases, with 7 bases left between them. The CDR3 consists of 11 residues. Germline values: CDR1 MNHEY, CDR2 SMNVEV (reference sequence).